This entry concerns a single T cell receptor (beta chain). Its antigen remains unidentified. No much larger clonotype is one base removed from it; base qualities were not supplied. The data were obtained in a study of blood T cell repertoires in COVID-19 (dated by TCRdb to 2019 to 2021). Notes on the research overall: The collaborator samples originated in the United States, Italy and Spain and spanned the acute and convalescent phases of COVID-19. A de-identified subject ID, COVID-19 status, age in years and sex were almost always included in the sample metadata. The material from the prospective study consisted of cDNA or gDNA derived from T cells, B-cell-depleted T cells, or PBMCs. A freely available public database, intended as a resource for researchers studying the immune response to SARS-CoV-2, is where the repertoires were released. Where available, HLA class I and class II types were obtained from metadata supplied by the sample provider rather than from assay-based typing. The dataset comprised deeply sampled blood TCRbeta repertoires from subjects exposed to, actively infected with, or recovered from COVID-19. Samples were obtained from the ongoing ImmuneRACE study (first 160 participants) and from some 1,300 subjects provided by 6 global collaborators.

V lost 2 bases and J lost 6 bases, and the count of bases not matched to a germline gene is 3. In the germline V gene, CDR1 corresponds to LGHNA and CDR2 to YNFKEQ. From the cysteine up to the phenylalanine, the CDR3 has a length of 14 residues. The sequence is cut down to CDR3 DNA, 42 bases in frame from base 1. Study-wide findings and limitations: Clinical and demographic metadata were provided uncurated, with the amount varying by source and participant.

Collaborating institutions collected whole blood in K2EDTA tubes following their own protocols. Collaborator samples were shipped for TCRbeta analysis as frozen whole blood, isolated PBMCs, or DNA extracted from either sample type. TCRbeta CDR3 regions were amplified from genomic DNA using the immunoSEQ Assay, a bias-controlled multiplex PCR. Under the source paper's analysis protocol: Nucleated cell counts per sample were estimated from amplification of reference gene primers within the assay. To quantify the absolute abundance of each unique TCRbeta CDR3 rearrangement, sequence reads were collapsed and filtered. Productive Simpson clonality was computed per sample as the square root of Simpson's diversity index over productive rearrangements. The table comes from immuneACCESS by way of TCRdb, which keeps in-frame sequences with V and J called. Part of the clones is missing from these tables; in studies checked, under half for an unresolved V gene and the rest for unknown reasons. The DNA gave D and trimming, while V, J and clone size come from that table. In all, the sample holds some 180,000 clones, and nearly 90% of those were seen once. Roughly 0.6% of the sample lies in the top ten.

The sample taken for sequencing was peripheral blood. The chain is assembled from TRBV4-2 and TRBJ1-4; 7 nucleotides in the junction match TRBD1. The receptor comes from a middle-aged man with acute or convalescent COVID-19. The nucleotide sequence reads as follows: TGTGCCAGCAGCCAAACAACAGGGGATGAAAAACTGTTTTTT. Translated, this gives CASSQTTGDEKLFF.